Below are 28 T cell receptor beta chains sequenced from a single sample in a study of CD4 T cells in relation to SARS-CoV-2 and coronaviruses. CD4+ T cells from unexposed donors were obtained before the COVID-19 pandemic (2011-2018). Repertoires were generated with immunoSEQ multiplex PCR, while TCRdb's copy carries only in-frame clones and drops some. The repertoire holds 50,000 to 70,000 clones, with 87% as singletons. The sequencing sample was made of memory CD4+ T cells from PBMCs. These TCRs come from a human donor in good health.

This chain links TRBV15 with TRBJ1-1; D is uncertain. This CDR3 region has 14 residues. From germline, CDR1 is LNHNV and CDR2 YYDKDF (reference sequence). V was cut by 3 bases and J by 1 base, with 9 bases left in between. As DNA, the CDR3 is TGTGCCACCAGCAGGGGCGGATCGAACACTGAAGCTTTCTTT. Amino acid sequence: CATSRGGSNTEAFF.

This clone was seen only once. The genes are TRBV4-3 and TRBJ2-3, with TRBD2 matching over 9 bases. Trimming at V came to 3 bases and at J to 1 base, leaving 5 bases not matched to a gene. Germline V gene data show CDR1 as LGHNA and CDR2 as YSLEER. The CDR3 runs to 16 residues. CDR3 amino acids: CASSHLASGGTDTQYF. The CDR3, as DNA: TGCGCCAGCAGCCACCTCGCTAGCGGGGGCACAGATACGCAGTATTTT.

The chain joins TRBV6-5 to TRBJ1-2; TRBD1 aligns across 9 bases. Germline CDR1 reads MNHEY; CDR2 reads SVGAGI. J was trimmed by 2 bases and V by 8 bases; bases with no gene match: 9. This CDR3 is built from 15 residues. The CDR3 is CASGGRDRDNYGYTF. Written as DNA, the CDR3 is TGTGCCAGCGGGGGACGGGACAGGGACAACTATGGCTACACCTTC.

The rearrangement uses TRBV6-5 and TRBJ1-6, with unresolved D. The CDR3 runs to 16 residues. V dropped 0 bases and J dropped 6 bases, with 12 bases sitting between them. CDR1 MNHEY and CDR2 SVGAGI come from the germline V gene. This CDR3 is CASSYSIPARNSPLHF. DNA of the CDR3: TGTGCCAGCAGTTACTCGATTCCTGCCCGTAATTCACCCCTCCACTTT.

The V gene is TRBV4-1, the J gene TRBJ1-2; no firm D call. CDR3 length: 14 residues. From germline, CDR1 is MGHRA and CDR2 YSYEKL. Deletions cut 1 base from V and 6 bases from J, with 12 bases between. Written as DNA, the CDR3 is TGCGCCAGCAGCCAAGGTCATAGCTCCGATGGCTACACCTTC. This sequence encodes CASSQGHSSDGYTF.

This rearrangement joins TRBV28 to TRBJ1-2, with TRBD1 identical over 9 bases. The CDR3 extends over 15 amino acids. CDR1 is MDHEN and CDR2 is SYDVKM in the germline V gene. With V trimmed by 5 bases and J by 8 bases, 12 bases remained unmatched. CDR3: CASSMGQGVVLGYTF. The DNA for the CDR3 is TGTGCCAGCAGTATGGGACAGGGAGTGGTTTTGGGCTACACCTTC.

This chain joins TRBV5-1 and TRBJ1-2; D is possibly TRBD1 (6 bases). Germline values: CDR1 SGHRS, CDR2 YFSETQ. The CDR3 contains 13 residues. Deletions cut 3 bases from V and 4 bases from J, with 10 bases between. CDR3: CASSSDRVYGYTF. CDR3 bases: TGCGCCAGCAGCTCGGACAGAGTCTATGGCTACACCTTC. Based on the CDR3 plus reference TRBV5-1 and TRBJ1-2, the full variable domain is KAGVTQTPRYLIKTRGQQVTLSCSPISGHRSVSWYQQTPGQGLQFLFEYFSETQRNKGNFPGRFSGRQFSNSRSEMNVSTLELGDSALYLCASSSDRVYGYTFGSGTRLTVV.

The chain joins TRBV5-5 to TRBJ2-7; D gene unclear. This CDR3 is built from 14 residues. Trimming shortened V by 1 base and J by 0 bases, and 8 bases separated the two germline ends. CDR1 is SGHKS and CDR2 is YYEKEE in the germline V gene (reference sequence). The CDR3 is CASSLRVSSYEQYF. CDR3 in DNA: TGTGCCAGCAGCTTGAGGGTTAGCTCCTACGAGCAGTACTTC.

The chain recombines TRBV5-5 with TRBJ1-5; 9 bases are a match to TRBD1. The CDR3 sequence is 16 residues long. V shed 3 bases, J shed 1 base, and the junction held 5 bases outside the gene matches. Germline V gene lookup returns CDR1 SGHKS and CDR2 YYEKEE (reference sequence). CDR3 protein: CASSWGTGLSNQPQHF. CDR3 DNA sequence: TGTGCCAGCAGCTGGGGGACAGGGTTGAGCAATCAGCCCCAGCATTTT.

This sequence joins TRBV18 and TRBJ1-5; weak D call: TRBD1 (6 bases). This CDR3 spans 12 amino acids. Germline loops: CDR1 KGHSH, CDR2 LQKENI. The ends were cut back, 5 bases at V and 12 bases at J, with 14 bases in the middle. As DNA, the CDR3 is TGTGCCAGCTCAGGGCAGGACAGACTCCAGCATTTT. Translated: CASSGQDRLQHF.

This rearrangement joins TRBV7-6 to TRBJ1-5, with D possibly matching TRBD1 (5 bases). Germline loops: CDR1 SGHVS, CDR2 FNYEAQ. The CDR3 has 15 amino acids. V was clipped by 6 bases and J by 6 bases, with 18 bases between them. CDR3 sequence: CASRDGGGAGQPQHF. In nucleotides, the CDR3 is TGTGCCAGCAGAGATGGGGGAGGGGCGGGTCAGCCCCAGCATTTT.

The rearrangement uses TRBV20-1 and TRBJ1-5, with a tentative D call TRBD1 (6 bases). Trimming stripped 3 bases from V and 0 bases from J, with 21 bases between. Germline values: CDR1 DFQATT, CDR2 SNEGSKA (reference sequence). There are 18 residues in the CDR3. The CDR3 DNA reads as TGCAGTGCTAGTAGGGGGACCGTACGTCTGTATAGCAATCAGCCCCAGCATTTT. This encodes CSASRGTVRLYSNQPQHF.

This sequence joins TRBV5-1 and TRBJ2-3; the match to TRBD2 covers 14 bases. V trimming: 2 bases; J trimming: 5 bases; junction bases outside the gene matches: 4. This CDR3 comprises 16 residues. Germline assignment: CDR1 SGHRS and CDR2 YFSETQ. The CDR3 loop is CASSLTGTSGRDTQYF. The DNA for the CDR3 is TGCGCCAGCAGCTTAACCGGGACTAGCGGGAGAGATACGCAGTATTTT.

The chain carries TRBV29-1 and TRBJ1-1, with 11 positions matching TRBD1. CDR1 and CDR2 (germline): SQVTM, ANQGSEA. The V gene end was trimmed by 7 bases and the J gene end by 4 bases; junction bases not matched to a gene: 14. This CDR3 is 16 amino acids long. The CDR3, as DNA: TGCAGCGCCACCGGGACAGGGGGTGGTTTGGGCACTGAAGCTTTCTTT. Protein sequence: CSATGTGGGLGTEAFF.

The chain is built from TRBV7-2 and TRBJ2-5; 7 positions agree with TRBD2. Trimming took 0 bases from V and 2 from J; bases not matched to a gene: 0. There are 14 residues in the CDR3. CDR1 is SGHTA and CDR2 is FQGNSA in the germline V gene. The chain's CDR3 is CASSLAAGQETQYF. The CDR3 DNA sequence: TGTGCCAGCAGCTTAGCAGCGGGACAAGAGACCCAGTACTTC.

In DNA, the CDR3 is TGTGCCAGCACCGGGACAGGGGGCATCAACACTGAAGCTTTCTTT. It is translated as CASTGTGGINTEAFF. The chain joins TRBV19 to TRBJ1-1; 12 bases fit TRBD1. V gave up 9 bases and J gave up 2 bases; unmatched junction bases: 7. The CDR3 is 15 amino acids. Germline V gene data show CDR1 as LNHDA and CDR2 as SQIVND (reference sequence).

The V and J genes are TRBV14 and TRBJ1-6; no firm D call. Trimming left V 2 bases short and J 10 bases short, with 15 bases between. The length of the CDR3 is 15 residues. Per germline, CDR1 SGHDN and CDR2 FVKESK. The CDR3 DNA reads TGTGCCAGCAGCCAACTCGGACCAGTGATATCACCCCTCCACTTT. Translated: CASSQLGPVISPLHF.

The genes are TRBV7-9 and TRBJ2-2, with D possibly TRBD2 on 6 matching bases. This CDR3 is 14 amino acids long. The V gene's germline CDR1 is SEHNR and CDR2 FQNEAQ (reference sequence). V was shortened by 6 bases and J by 3 bases, with 11 bases between the two germline ends. CDR3: CASSSGLHTGELFF. The CDR3, as DNA: TGTGCCAGCAGTTCGGGACTCCACACCGGGGAGCTGTTTTTT.

The chain is built from TRBV4-2 and TRBJ2-5, with TRBD2 as a possible D gene (6 bases). V lost 0 bases, J lost 2 bases, and 13 bases lay in between. Germline CDR1 LGHNA, CDR2 YNFKEQ. The CDR3 is 16 residues long. For the CDR3, the DNA is TGTGCCAGCAGCCAAGAGACGGGAGCGCGTCAAGAGACCCAGTACTTC. This encodes CASSQETGARQETQYF.

The chain carries TRBV2 and TRBJ1-5; 7 nucleotides line up with TRBD1. This CDR3 contains 13 residues. Germline-derived CDR1 and CDR2 are SNHLY and FYNNEI. V dropped 7 bases and J dropped 4; count of bases not matched to a gene: 4. For the CDR3, the DNA is TGTGCCAGCAAACCACAGGGGAATCAGCCCCAGCATTTT. Protein product: CASKPQGNQPQHF.

The J gene is TRBJ2-3, the V gene TRBV7-2; either TRBD1 or TRBD2 may supply D (5 bases each). V was trimmed by 8 bases and J by 2 bases, leaving 11 bases between them. The CDR3 sequence is 13 residues long. Germline V gene sequence: CDR1 SGHTA, CDR2 FQGNSA. In nucleotides, the CDR3 is TGTGCCAGCCCGGGACCCTACACAGATACGCAGTATTTT. Translating gives CASPGPYTDTQYF.

This chain connects TRBV5-4 to TRBJ2-1; D is ambiguous. The CDR3 is made up of 12 amino acids. CDR1 and CDR2 (germline): SGHNT, YYREEE (reference sequence). Between the trimmed V and J ends, which lost 5 bases and 7 bases, there was a span of 10 bases. The CDR3 bases are TGTGCCAGCAGTGCGGCTAGTAATGAGCAGTTCTTC. Translation: CASSAASNEQFF.

The chain recombines TRBV30 with TRBJ1-1; no clear D gene. The CDR3 is 11 residues long. The germline V gene has CDR1 GTSNPN and CDR2 SVGIG (reference sequence). V was shortened by 3 bases and J by 3 bases, with 5 bases between the two germline ends. This chain's CDR3 is CAWRAHTEAFF. CDR3 nucleotide sequence: TGTGCCTGGAGGGCACACACTGAAGCTTTCTTT. The full variable domain, in which reference TRBV30 and TRBJ1-1 provide the parts outside the CDR3, is SQTIHQWPATLVQPVGSPLSLECTVEGTSNPNLYWYRQAAGRGLQLLFYSVGIGQISSEVPQNLSASRPQDRQFILSSKKLLLSDSGFYLCAWRAHTEAFFGQGTRLTVV.

This sequence joins TRBV5-4 and TRBJ2-7; D tentatively fits TRBD1 or TRBD2 (5 bases each). The CDR3 is made up of 13 amino acids. Trimming took off 0 bases at V and 2 bases at J, with 6 bases between the two ends. The germline gives CDR1 SGHNT, CDR2 YYREEE (reference sequence). The CDR3 is CASSLAGPYEQYF. The CDR3 DNA reads TGTGCCAGCAGCTTGGCGGGGCCCTACGAGCAGTACTTC.

The V call is TRBV6-5, the J call TRBJ1-1; the D is unclear. Germline V gene sequence: CDR1 MNHEY, CDR2 SVGAGI. The CDR3 runs 15 residues. V lost 0 bases and J lost 4, with 12 bases in between. CDR3 amino acids: CASSYSKGLATEAFF. CDR3 bases: TGTGCCAGCAGTTACTCTAAGGGTCTGGCCACTGAAGCTTTCTTT.

The chain employs TRBV27 and TRBJ2-2; 8 positions match TRBD2. After removal of 2 bases from V and 3 bases from J, the junction contained 8 bases not matched to a gene. The CDR3 spans 17 residues. The germline gives CDR1 MNHEY, CDR2 SMNVEV (reference sequence). The CDR3 sequence: CASSLVRGALHTGELFF. In DNA, the CDR3 is TGTGCCAGCAGTTTAGTGCGGGGGGCCCTCCACACCGGGGAGCTGTTTTTT.

The gene calls are TRBV2 and TRBJ2-6; the D gene is possibly TRBD1 (5 bases). Germline V gene lookup returns CDR1 SNHLY and CDR2 FYNNEI. This CDR3 region has 15 residues. Between the trimmed V and J ends, which lost 3 bases and 2 bases, there was a span of 8 bases. CDR3 residues: CASSDRATGANVLTF. For the CDR3, the DNA is TGTGCCAGCAGTGACAGGGCTACTGGGGCCAACGTCCTGACTTTC.

Written as DNA, the CDR3 is TGTGCCAGCAGTCCCATTGCAGATACGCAGTATTTT. As protein: CASSPIADTQYF. The V call is TRBV11-2, the J call TRBJ2-3; D unresolved. From germline, CDR1 is SGHAT and CDR2 FQNNGV. Trimming shortened V by 6 bases and J by 4 bases, and 8 bases separated the two germline ends. This CDR3 contains 12 residues.